Each of the 5 T cell receptor beta chains below was sequenced from the same sample in a study of blood T cell repertoires in COVID-19. Measured with immunoSEQ multiplex PCR; TCRdb has only the in-frame clones, and not every one. This table has some 98,000 clones, 70% to 85% appearing once. Material for sequencing was peripheral blood. Receptors were obtained from a man between 65 and 85 years old with active or convalescent COVID-19.

The chain employs TRBV9 and TRBJ1-2; 8 positions match TRBD1. Trimming at V came to 4 bases and at J to 8 bases, leaving 7 bases not matched to a gene. The CDR3 has 13 amino acids. The germline gives CDR1 SGDLS, CDR2 YYNGEE. In nucleotides, the CDR3 is TGTGCCAGCAGCCGAGACAGGGGCACCGGCTACACCTTC. It encodes CASSRDRGTGYTF.

The chain combines TRBV14 with TRBJ1-1; D not resolved. This CDR3 contains 13 residues. V lost 5 bases and J 0 bases, leaving 7 bases between the germline ends. Germline V gene data show CDR1 as SGHDN and CDR2 as FVKESK. Here the CDR3 DNA reads TGTGCCAGCAGCGTCAGCGTGAACACTGAAGCTTTCTTT. Encoded protein: CASSVSVNTEAFF.

This clone has more than one count but fewer than ten. This chain joins TRBV5-4 and TRBJ2-7; D might be TRBD2 (5 bases). V lost 1 base and J lost 12, with 14 bases in between. Germline lookup yields CDR1 SGHNT and CDR2 YYREEE (reference sequence). The CDR3 loop spans 12 amino acids. CDR3 sequence: CASSLIGEKRYF. For the CDR3, the DNA is TGTGCCAGCAGCTTGATCGGGGAAAAGCGGTACTTC.

The table lists this clone with a count of one. The rearrangement uses TRBV11-2 and TRBJ2-2; D not certain. CDR3 length: 14 residues. CDR1 is SGHAT and CDR2 is FQNNGV in the germline V gene. V lost 5 bases, J lost 2 bases, and 9 bases lay in between. CDR3: CASSRQVNTGELFF. The DNA of the CDR3 is TGTGCCAGCAGCCGTCAGGTTAACACCGGGGAGCTGTTTTTT. The variable domain in full, completed from reference TRBV11-2 and TRBJ2-2, reads EAGVAQSPRYKIIEKRQSVAFWCNPISGHATLYWYQQILGQGPKLLIQFQNNGVVDDSQLPKDRFSAERLKGVDSTLKIQPAKLEDSAVYLCASSRQVNTGELFFGEGSRLTVL.

The CDR3 region has the DNA TGCGCCAGCGGTCCGGGGGGCGCTGGAAACACCATATATTTT. Translated: CASGPGGAGNTIYF. This chain joins TRBV5-1 and TRBJ1-3, with a possible D match to TRBD1 (6 bases). Trimming pared 7 bases from V and 2 bases from J, leaving 13 bases between. This CDR3 has 14 amino acids. CDR1 SGHRS and CDR2 YFSETQ come from the germline V gene.